Shown below are 25 T cell receptor beta chains from a single sample sequenced in a study of cytomegalovirus exposure and HLA in healthy donors. In the PCR, 60 Vbeta and 13 Jbeta primers were used. TCRdb's table, derived via immunoSEQ multiplex PCR, lists solely in-frame clones and lacks some. The repertoire includes 140,000 to 150,000 clones, 60% to 85% of them detected once, and about an eighth sits in the top ten. Sequencing was done on a sample of PBMCs. The receptors shown here come from a man aged 35 to 55 in good health and CMV-seropositive.

This chain joins TRBV7-3 and TRBJ2-3, with TRBD2 identical over 9 bases. This CDR3 has 15 residues. J was trimmed by 2 bases and V by 4 bases; bases with no gene match: 4. Germline V gives CDR1 SGHTA, CDR2 FQGTGA. The CDR3 nucleotides are TGTGCCAGCAGCTCTATAGCGGGAGCCACAGATACGCAGTATTTT. Protein product: CASSSIAGATDTQYF.

The genes are TRBV29-1 and TRBJ2-3; 10 bases line up with TRBD2. CDR1 and CDR2 (germline): SQVTM, ANQGSEA. Trimming cost V 6 bases and J 3 bases; bases outside gene matches: 9. This CDR3 spans 15 amino acids. CDR3 bases: TGCAGCGTCTCCGGGACTAGCGTGTCGACAGATACGCAGTATTTT. This translates into CSVSGTSVSTDTQYF.

V is TRBV19 and J is TRBJ2-7; TRBD1 aligns across 10 bases. The CDR3 extends over 14 amino acids. Germline V CDR1 and CDR2: LNHDA, SQIVND (reference sequence). V shed 7 bases, J shed 5 bases, and the junction held 8 bases outside the gene matches. The CDR3, as DNA: TGTGCCAGTACGGGGGACAGGGGAGACCACGAGCAGTACTTC. Protein sequence: CASTGDRGDHEQYF.

The V and J genes are TRBV4-2 and TRBJ2-1; unclear D gene. In germline, CDR1 is LGHNA, CDR2 YNFKEQ. This CDR3 has 13 residues. The V end was cut by 4 bases, the J end by 9 bases, with 13 bases between. For the CDR3, the DNA is TGTGCCAGCAGCCCCCTCGCGGCCCCTGAGCAGTTCTTC. It specifies CASSPLAAPEQFF.

J is TRBJ1-4 and V is TRBV4-3, with D uncertain. The CDR3 consists of 15 residues. Trimming left V 0 bases short and J 7 bases short, with 12 bases between. CDR1 LGHNA and CDR2 YSLEER come from the germline V gene. This CDR3 reads CASSQDSRLGEKLFF. As DNA, the CDR3 is TGCGCCAGCAGCCAAGATTCGAGGCTGGGTGAAAAACTGTTTTTT.

The chain couples TRBV14 to TRBJ2-1; D not resolved. The length of the CDR3 is 14 residues. Germline V CDR1 and CDR2: SGHDN, FVKESK. V was trimmed by 2 bases and J by 7 bases, leaving 12 bases between them. The CDR3 is CASSQLLSVNEQFF. In DNA form, the CDR3 reads TGTGCCAGCAGCCAACTTCTTTCGGTGAATGAGCAGTTCTTC.

This sequence joins TRBV7-2 and TRBJ2-3; D perhaps matches TRBD1 (5 bases). The V end lost 7 bases, the J end lost 0 bases, and 11 bases lay between the germline ends. The V gene's germline CDR1 is SGHTA and CDR2 FQGNSA. CDR3 length equals 14 residues. For the CDR3, the DNA is TGTGCCAGCACCCCAGGGTACAGCACAGATACGCAGTATTTT. Its protein is CASTPGYSTDTQYF.

This chain uses TRBV7-9 with TRBJ2-2; 7 nucleotides agree with TRBD2. The CDR3 is made up of 12 amino acids. V lost 9 bases, J lost 3 bases, and 1 base stayed unmatched. The germline CDR1 and CDR2 sequences are SEHNR and FQNEAQ (reference sequence). Written as DNA, the CDR3 is TGTGCCAGTGCGGGGGACACCGGGGAGCTGTTTTTT. Residues: CASAGDTGELFF.

The chain is built from TRBV5-4 and TRBJ1-1, with a weak D call TRBD1 (5 bases). CDR3 length: 13 residues. V was shortened by 3 bases and J by 1 base, with 7 bases between the two germline ends. Germline V lookup: CDR1 SGHNT, CDR2 YYREEE (reference sequence). The CDR3 DNA reads as TGTGCCAGCAGCTCCCAGGGGAACACTGAAGCTTTCTTT. This encodes CASSSQGNTEAFF.

This chain joins TRBV5-5 and TRBJ2-7; a weak D match, TRBD2 (7 bases). In germline, CDR1 is SGHKS, CDR2 YYEKEE (reference sequence). CDR3 length: 13 residues. The V gene lost 6 bases and the J gene lost 3 bases, with 13 bases spanning the gap. The CDR3: CASTREGVYEQYF. The CDR3 nucleotides read TGTGCCAGCACCAGGGAGGGGGTCTACGAGCAGTACTTC.

This clone came up a few times. The genes are TRBV21-1 and TRBJ2-7; the table's D call, TRBD2, has no DNA check behind it. TRBV21-1 is a pseudogene locus. The CDR3 length is 16 residues. CDR3 coding DNA: TGTGCCAGCAGTGCCCTAAAGACTAGAATTAGCTACGAGCAGTACTTC. Translation gives CASSALKTRISYEQYF.

The chain carries TRBV7-9 and TRBJ2-3, with a possible D match to TRBD2 (5 bases). V dropped 5 bases and J dropped 8 bases, with 20 bases sitting between them. The length of the CDR3 is 15 residues. Germline V gives CDR1 SEHNR, CDR2 FQNEAQ (reference sequence). The CDR3 nucleotides are TGTGCCAGCAGCCCCGCGGGCCTCCGGACGGCTACGCAGTATTTT. Residues: CASSPAGLRTATQYF. Full variable domain (outside the CDR3, taken from reference TRBV7-9 and TRBJ2-3): DTGVSQNPRHKITKRGQNVTFRCDPISEHNRLYWYRQTLGQGPEFLTYFQNEAQLEKSRLLSDRFSAERPKGSFSTLEIQRTEQGDSAMYLCASSPAGLRTATQYFGPGTRLTVL.

This clone has a handful of counts. The chain links TRBV30 to TRBJ1-4; D might be TRBD1 (5 bases). The CDR3 extends over 13 amino acids. The V end was cut by 5 bases, the J end by 8 bases, with 15 bases between. Germline V gene data show CDR1 as GTSNPN and CDR2 as SVGIG (reference sequence). CDR3 nucleotides: TGTGCCTGGGGCCGGGACTTAGGGGAAAAACTGTTTTTT. It yields the protein CAWGRDLGEKLFF.

The gene calls are TRBV6-5 and TRBJ2-3; 7 positions agree with TRBD1. The length of the CDR3 is 14 residues. J gave up 9 bases and V 6 bases, and 12 bases lay outside the gene matches. Per the germline V gene, CDR1 is MNHEY and CDR2 is SVGAGI. CDR3 loop: CASSGTGEWGTQYF. CDR3 in DNA: TGTGCCAGCAGCGGTACAGGGGAATGGGGAACGCAGTATTTT.

V and J are TRBV2 and TRBJ2-1; TRBD2 matches at 14 bases. The germline CDR1 and CDR2 sequences are SNHLY and FYNNEI. CDR3 size: 15 residues. The trim removed 8 bases at V and 10 bases at J, leaving 10 bases unmatched. The CDR3 DNA reads TGTGCCAGCTCTCCGGGACTAGCGGGAGTTAACGAGCAGTTCTTC. Its translation is CASSPGLAGVNEQFF.

This rearrangement joins TRBV19 to TRBJ1-3, with unresolved D. The CDR3 has 15 residues. Trimming took 4 bases from V and 0 from J, leaving 10 bases between them. Looked up from germline, CDR1 is LNHDA and CDR2 is SQIVND (reference sequence). The CDR3 DNA is TGTGCCAGTAGTACCTACTCGAGCTCTGGAAACACCATATATTTT. It translates to CASSTYSSSGNTIYF. Filled out from reference TRBV19 and TRBJ1-3, the complete variable domain reads DGGITQSPKYLFRKEGQNVTLSCEQNLNHDAMYWYRQDPGQGLRLIYYSQIVNDFQKGDIAEGYSVSREKKESFPLTVTSAQKNPTAFYLCASSTYSSSGNTIYFGEGSWLTVV.

V is TRBV5-6 and J is TRBJ2-3; TRBD1 agrees at 7 bases. This CDR3 contains 14 residues. After removal of 5 bases from V and 3 bases from J, the junction contained 6 bases not matched to a gene. Germline V gene data show CDR1 as SGHDT and CDR2 as YYEEEE. DNA for the CDR3: TGTGCCAGCAGTTCTCCGGGACAGACAGATACGCAGTATTTT. Protein: CASSSPGQTDTQYF.

V gene TRBV5-1 combines with J gene TRBJ1-1; 7 bases agree with TRBD1. The CDR3 runs 15 residues. J was trimmed by 0 bases and V by 2 bases; bases with no gene match: 4. CDR1 SGHRS and CDR2 YFSETQ come from the germline V gene. The CDR3 is CASSFGTALNTEAFF. DNA of the CDR3: TGCGCCAGCAGCTTTGGGACAGCTTTGAACACTGAAGCTTTCTTT.

On this clone: Other DNA sequences in this sample translate to the same CDR3. V usage is TRBV7-8 and J usage is TRBJ2-5, with 8 bases lining up with TRBD1. The CDR3 is made up of 13 amino acids. Germline CDR1 is SGHVS and CDR2 is FQNEAQ. J lost 5 bases, V lost 3 bases, and 2 bases had no gene match. CDR3 protein: CASSLDREETQYF. CDR3 nucleotides: TGTGCCAGCAGCTTGGACAGGGAGGAGACCCAGTACTTC.

The V call is TRBV28, the J call TRBJ2-1; 10 bases fit TRBD2. Trimming at V came to 2 bases and at J to 0 bases, leaving 10 bases not matched to a gene. This CDR3 contains 19 residues. In germline, CDR1 is MDHEN, CDR2 SYDVKM. The CDR3 coding sequence is TGTGCCAGCAGTTTAGGAGCGGGAGGGTTTCCCAGCTCCTACAATGAGCAGTTCTTC. Protein product: CASSLGAGGFPSSYNEQFF.

A few counts support this clone. The chain has TRBV6-5 and TRBJ2-2; 7 nucleotides agree with TRBD2. The CDR3 totals 14 residues. V gave up 7 bases and J gave up 6 bases; unmatched junction bases: 8. The germline CDR1 and CDR2 sequences are MNHEY and SVGAGI. CDR3 nucleotides: TGTGCCAGCAAACCGGGACTATCATCCGGGGAGCTGTTTTTT. Translating gives CASKPGLSSGELFF.

The chain recombines TRBV28 with TRBJ1-4, with D unresolved. Germline V lookup: CDR1 MDHEN, CDR2 SYDVKM. This CDR3 has 14 amino acids. V gave up 4 bases and J gave up 7 bases, with 13 bases separating them. CDR3 loop: CASSWQAVREKLFF. The CDR3 bases are TGTGCCAGCAGTTGGCAGGCAGTTCGTGAAAAACTGTTTTTT.

The V gene is TRBV7-9, the J gene TRBJ2-3; 8 nucleotides match TRBD2. The CDR3 totals 14 residues. The germline CDR1 and CDR2 sequences are SEHNR and FQNEAQ (reference sequence). V was pared by 3 bases and J by 6 bases, with 5 bases of the junction left unmatched. This CDR3 reads CASSFSGTKDTQYF. DNA for the CDR3: TGTGCCAGCAGCTTTAGCGGGACCAAGGATACGCAGTATTTT.

This chain links TRBV5-6 with TRBJ2-1; D may be TRBD2 (7 bases). The germline V gene encodes CDR1 SGHDT and CDR2 YYEEEE. The CDR3 runs 16 residues. Trimming left V 4 bases short and J 3 bases short, with 17 bases between. CDR3 loop: CASSPIGGGDYNEQFF. CDR3 DNA sequence: TGTGCCAGCAGCCCGATCGGAGGGGGGGACTACAATGAGCAGTTCTTC.

V gene TRBV6-5 combines with J gene TRBJ2-1, with 7 bases identical to TRBD2. Per germline, CDR1 MNHEY and CDR2 SVGAGI. The CDR3 sequence is 15 residues long. V dropped 10 bases and J dropped 0; count of bases not matched to a gene: 9. The CDR3 coding sequence is TGTGCCACCGCGGCGGGAGCTATCTCCTACAATGAGCAGTTCTTC. It encodes CATAAGAISYNEQFF.